This TCR beta chain is from a study of blood T cell repertoires in COVID-19. For the study at large: The analysed material was cDNA or gDNA that came from T cells, B-cell-depleted T cells, or PBMCs.

Generated by immunoSEQ multiplex PCR, the TCRdb table keeps only in-frame clones and is missing some. The data contain more than 200,000 clones, around nine tenths of them seen just once; the ten biggest clones take up about 1.6%. Each participant's cohort was designated according to participant-reported clinical history. A few counts support this clone. The V end was cut by 2 bases, the J end by 1 base, with 15 bases between. The length of the CDR3 is 16 residues. Germline V gene lookup returns CDR1 SGDLS and CDR2 YYNGEE. The TCR sequence derives from a woman in her forties or fifties who had recovered from COVID-19. Material: PBMCs or T cells enriched from blood (not recorded which). The V and J genes are TRBV9 and TRBJ2-5; perhaps TRBD1 as D (6 bases). DNA for the CDR3: TGTGCCAGCAGCGTTGACAGGACGCCGGGCCAAGAGACCCAGTACTTC. Translated, it gives CASSVDRTPGQETQYF.